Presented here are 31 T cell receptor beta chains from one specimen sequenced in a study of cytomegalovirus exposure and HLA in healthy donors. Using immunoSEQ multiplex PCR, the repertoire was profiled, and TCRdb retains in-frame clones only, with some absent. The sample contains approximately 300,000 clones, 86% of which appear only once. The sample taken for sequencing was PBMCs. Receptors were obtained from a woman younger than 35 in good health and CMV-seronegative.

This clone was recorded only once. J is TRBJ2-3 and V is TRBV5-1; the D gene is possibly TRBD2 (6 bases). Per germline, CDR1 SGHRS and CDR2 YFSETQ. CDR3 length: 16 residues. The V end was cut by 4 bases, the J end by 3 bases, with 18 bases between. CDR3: CASSPGVVGGTDTQYF. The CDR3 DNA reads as TGCGCCAGCAGCCCGGGTGTAGTTGGGGGGACAGATACGCAGTATTTT.

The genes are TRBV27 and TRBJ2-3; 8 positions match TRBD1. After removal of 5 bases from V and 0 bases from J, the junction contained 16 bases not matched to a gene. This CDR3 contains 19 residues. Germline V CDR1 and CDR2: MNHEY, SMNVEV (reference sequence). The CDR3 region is CASSPIMWEDRESTDTQYF. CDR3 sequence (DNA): TGTGCCAGCAGTCCGATTATGTGGGAGGACAGGGAAAGCACAGATACGCAGTATTTT.

The CDR3 sequence is CASSYSRSTDTQYF. DNA for the CDR3: TGTGCCAGCAGTTACTCCAGGAGCACAGATACGCAGTATTTT. The rearrangement links TRBV6-5 to TRBJ2-3; no firm D call. Germline V gives CDR1 MNHEY, CDR2 SVGAGI. Trimming took off 0 bases at V and 0 bases at J, with 4 bases between the two ends. This CDR3 has 14 amino acids.

The CDR3 sequence is CASRQGTSNTGELFF. In nucleotides, the CDR3 is TGTGCCAGTCGACAGGGGACATCGAACACCGGGGAGCTGTTTTTT. The V gene is TRBV28, the J gene TRBJ2-2, with 8 bases identical to TRBD1. The junction had 6 bases not matched to a gene; V was cut back by 9 bases and J by 0 bases. The CDR3 spans 15 residues. Looked up from germline, CDR1 is MDHEN and CDR2 is SYDVKM.

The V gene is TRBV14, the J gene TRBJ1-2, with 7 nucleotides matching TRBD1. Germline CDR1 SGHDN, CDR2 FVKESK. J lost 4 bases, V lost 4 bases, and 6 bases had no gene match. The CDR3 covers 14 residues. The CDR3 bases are TGTGCCAGCAGCCGAACAGGGGTTGCCTATGGCTACACCTTC. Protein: CASSRTGVAYGYTF.

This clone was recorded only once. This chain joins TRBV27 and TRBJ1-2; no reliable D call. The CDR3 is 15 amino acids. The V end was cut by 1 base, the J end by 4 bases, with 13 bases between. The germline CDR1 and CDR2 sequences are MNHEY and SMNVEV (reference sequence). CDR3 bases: TGTGCCAGCAGTTTATTTCCCCAGCGCCTCTATGGCTACACCTTC. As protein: CASSLFPQRLYGYTF.

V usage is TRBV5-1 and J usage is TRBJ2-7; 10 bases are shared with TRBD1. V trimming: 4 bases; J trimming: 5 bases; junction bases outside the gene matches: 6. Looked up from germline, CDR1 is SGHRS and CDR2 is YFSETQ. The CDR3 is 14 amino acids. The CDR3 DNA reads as TGCGCCAGCAGCCCGGGGACAGGGGCCCACGAGCAGTACTTC. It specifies CASSPGTGAHEQYF.

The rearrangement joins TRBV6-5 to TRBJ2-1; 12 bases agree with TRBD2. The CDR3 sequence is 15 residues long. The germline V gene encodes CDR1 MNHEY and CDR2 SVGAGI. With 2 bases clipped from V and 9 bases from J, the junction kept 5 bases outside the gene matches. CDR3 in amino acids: CASSYRASGRGEQFF. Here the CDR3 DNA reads TGTGCCAGCAGTTACAGGGCTAGCGGGAGGGGTGAGCAGTTCTTC.

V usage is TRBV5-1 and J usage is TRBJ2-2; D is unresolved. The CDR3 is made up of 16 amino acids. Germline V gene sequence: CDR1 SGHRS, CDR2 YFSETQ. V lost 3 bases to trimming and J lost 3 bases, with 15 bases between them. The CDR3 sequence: CASSSTVDSYTGELFF. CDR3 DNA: TGCGCCAGCAGCTCCACCGTTGACTCATACACCGGGGAGCTGTTTTTT. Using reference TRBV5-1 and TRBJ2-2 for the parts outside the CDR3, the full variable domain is KAGVTQTPRYLIKTRGQQVTLSCSPISGHRSVSWYQQTPGQGLQFLFEYFSETQRNKGNFPGRFSGRQFSNSRSEMNVSTLELGDSALYLCASSSTVDSYTGELFFGEGSRLTVL.

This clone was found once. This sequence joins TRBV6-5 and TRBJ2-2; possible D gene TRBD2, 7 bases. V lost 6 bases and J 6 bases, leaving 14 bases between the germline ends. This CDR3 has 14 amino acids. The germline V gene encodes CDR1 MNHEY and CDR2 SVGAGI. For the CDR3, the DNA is TGTGCCAGCAGCCAGGCGGGGGCGGCCGGGGAGCTGTTTTTT. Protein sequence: CASSQAGAAGELFF.

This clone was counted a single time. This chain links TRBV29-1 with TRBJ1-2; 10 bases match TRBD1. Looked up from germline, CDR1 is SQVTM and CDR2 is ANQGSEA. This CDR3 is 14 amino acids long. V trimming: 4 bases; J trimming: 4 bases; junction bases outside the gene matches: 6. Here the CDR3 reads CSVVGDRGGYGYTF. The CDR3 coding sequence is TGCAGCGTTGTGGGGGACAGGGGAGGCTATGGCTACACCTTC. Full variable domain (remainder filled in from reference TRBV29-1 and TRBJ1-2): SAVISQKPSRDICQRGTSLTIQCQVDSQVTMMFWYRQQPGQSLTLIATANQGSEATYESGFVIDKFPISRPNLTFSTLTVSNMSPEDSSIYLCSVVGDRGGYGYTFGSGTRLTVV.

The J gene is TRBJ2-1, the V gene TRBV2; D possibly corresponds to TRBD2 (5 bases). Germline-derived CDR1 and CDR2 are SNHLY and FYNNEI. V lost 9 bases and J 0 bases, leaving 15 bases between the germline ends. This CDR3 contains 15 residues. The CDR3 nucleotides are TGTGCCAGGGCTCCTGAGCGGTCCTCCTACAATGAGCAGTTCTTC. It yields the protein CARAPERSSYNEQFF. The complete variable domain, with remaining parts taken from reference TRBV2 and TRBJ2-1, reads EPEVTQTPSHQVTQMGQEVILRCVPISNHLYFYWYRQILGQKVEFLVSFYNNEISEKSEIFDDQFSVERPDGSNFTLKIRSTKLEDSAMYFCARAPERSSYNEQFFGPGTRLTVL.

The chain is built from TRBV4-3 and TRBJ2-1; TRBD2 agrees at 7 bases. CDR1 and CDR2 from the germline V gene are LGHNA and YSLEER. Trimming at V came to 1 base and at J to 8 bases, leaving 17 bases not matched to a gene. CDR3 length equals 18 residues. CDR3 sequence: CASSQAPRGGGNFDEQFF. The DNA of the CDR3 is TGCGCCAGCAGCCAAGCTCCCCGCGGGGGAGGGAACTTCGATGAGCAGTTCTTC.

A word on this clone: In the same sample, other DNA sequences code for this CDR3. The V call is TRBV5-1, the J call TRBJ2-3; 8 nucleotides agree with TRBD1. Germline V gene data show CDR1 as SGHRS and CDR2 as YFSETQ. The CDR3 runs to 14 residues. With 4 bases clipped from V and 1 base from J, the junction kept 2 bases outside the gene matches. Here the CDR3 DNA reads TGCGCCAGCAGCCCGGACAGGGGCACAGATACGCAGTATTTT. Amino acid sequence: CASSPDRGTDTQYF.

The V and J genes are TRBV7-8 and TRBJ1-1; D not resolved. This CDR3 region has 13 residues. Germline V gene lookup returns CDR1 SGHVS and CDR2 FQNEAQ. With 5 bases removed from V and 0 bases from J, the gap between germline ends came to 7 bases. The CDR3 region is CASSRQMNTEAFF. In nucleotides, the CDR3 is TGTGCCAGCAGCCGCCAGATGAACACTGAAGCTTTCTTT.

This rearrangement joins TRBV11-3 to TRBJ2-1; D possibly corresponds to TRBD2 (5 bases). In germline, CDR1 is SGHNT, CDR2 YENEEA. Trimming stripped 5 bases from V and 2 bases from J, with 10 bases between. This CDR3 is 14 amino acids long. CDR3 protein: CASSPGLAYNEQFF. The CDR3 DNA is TGTGCCAGCAGCCCCGGACTGGCCTACAATGAGCAGTTCTTC.

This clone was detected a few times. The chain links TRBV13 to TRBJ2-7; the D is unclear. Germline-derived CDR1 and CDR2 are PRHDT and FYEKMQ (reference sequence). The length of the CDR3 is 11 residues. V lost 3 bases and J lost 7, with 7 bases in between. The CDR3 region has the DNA TGTGCCAGCAGCTTCCTAGGAGAGCAGTACTTC. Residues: CASSFLGEQYF.

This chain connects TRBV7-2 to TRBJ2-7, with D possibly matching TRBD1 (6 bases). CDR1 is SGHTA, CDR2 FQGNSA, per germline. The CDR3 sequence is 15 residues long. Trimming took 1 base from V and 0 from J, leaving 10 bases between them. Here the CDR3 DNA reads TGTGCCAGCAGCTTAGTAGGACAGAGCTCCTACGAGCAGTACTTC. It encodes CASSLVGQSSYEQYF.

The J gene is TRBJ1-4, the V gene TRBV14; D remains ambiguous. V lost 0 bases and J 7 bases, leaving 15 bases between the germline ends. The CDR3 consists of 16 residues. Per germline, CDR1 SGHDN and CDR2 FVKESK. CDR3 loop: CASSQERQNFGEKLFF. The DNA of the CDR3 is TGTGCCAGCAGCCAAGAGAGACAAAACTTTGGTGAAAAACTGTTTTTT.

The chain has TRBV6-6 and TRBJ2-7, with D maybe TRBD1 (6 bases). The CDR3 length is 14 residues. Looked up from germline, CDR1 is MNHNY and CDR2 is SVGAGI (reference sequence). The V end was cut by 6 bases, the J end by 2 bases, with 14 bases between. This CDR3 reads CASSPGHSPYEQYF. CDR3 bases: TGTGCCAGCAGCCCGGGACACTCCCCCTACGAGCAGTACTTC.

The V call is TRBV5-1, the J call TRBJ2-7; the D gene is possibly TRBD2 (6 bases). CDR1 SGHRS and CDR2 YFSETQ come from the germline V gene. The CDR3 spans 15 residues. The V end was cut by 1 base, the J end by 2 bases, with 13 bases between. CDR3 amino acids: CASSLSSLAPYEQYF. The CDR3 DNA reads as TGCGCCAGCAGCTTGTCGTCCCTAGCGCCCTACGAGCAGTACTTC.

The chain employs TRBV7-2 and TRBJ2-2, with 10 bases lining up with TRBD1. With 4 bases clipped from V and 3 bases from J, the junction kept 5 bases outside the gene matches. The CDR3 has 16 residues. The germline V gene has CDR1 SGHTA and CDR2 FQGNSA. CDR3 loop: CASSWTGGRDTGELFF. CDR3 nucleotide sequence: TGTGCCAGCAGCTGGACAGGGGGGAGGGACACCGGGGAGCTGTTTTTT.

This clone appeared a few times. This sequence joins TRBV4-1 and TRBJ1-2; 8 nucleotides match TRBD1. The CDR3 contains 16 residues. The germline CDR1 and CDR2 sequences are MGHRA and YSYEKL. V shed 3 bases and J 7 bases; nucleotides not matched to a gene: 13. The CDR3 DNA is TGCGCCAGCAGCCAGACCATTTCTCCAGGGGGCTCTGGCTACACCTTC. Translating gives CASSQTISPGGSGYTF.

CDR3 bases: TGTGCCAGCATGCCCGGGACTAGCTCCTACAATGAGCAGTTCTTC. It yields the protein CASMPGTSSYNEQFF. This chain joins TRBV27 and TRBJ2-1; TRBD2 aligns across 8 bases. The junction had 5 bases not matched to a gene; V was cut back by 7 bases and J by 0 bases. This CDR3 spans 15 amino acids. Germline V gene sequence: CDR1 MNHEY, CDR2 SMNVEV (reference sequence).

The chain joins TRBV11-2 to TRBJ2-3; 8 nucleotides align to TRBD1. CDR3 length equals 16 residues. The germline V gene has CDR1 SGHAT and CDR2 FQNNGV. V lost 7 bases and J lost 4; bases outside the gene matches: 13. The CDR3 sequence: CASTPWFGQGPDTQYF. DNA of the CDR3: TGTGCCAGCACCCCGTGGTTTGGACAGGGCCCAGATACGCAGTATTTT. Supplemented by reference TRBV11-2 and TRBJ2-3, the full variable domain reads EAGVAQSPRYKIIEKRQSVAFWCNPISGHATLYWYQQILGQGPKLLIQFQNNGVVDDSQLPKDRFSAERLKGVDSTLKIQPAKLEDSAVYLCASTPWFGQGPDTQYFGPGTRLTVL.

CDR3 in amino acids: CASSPAPEGAKNIQYF. The CDR3 DNA reads TGTGCCAGTAGTCCCGCCCCGGAGGGGGCCAAAAACATTCAGTACTTC. J is TRBJ2-4 and V is TRBV19; the D gene is possibly TRBD2 (6 bases). This CDR3 has 16 amino acids. With 5 bases removed from V and 1 base from J, the gap between germline ends came to 15 bases. CDR1 and CDR2 from the germline V gene are LNHDA and SQIVND (reference sequence).

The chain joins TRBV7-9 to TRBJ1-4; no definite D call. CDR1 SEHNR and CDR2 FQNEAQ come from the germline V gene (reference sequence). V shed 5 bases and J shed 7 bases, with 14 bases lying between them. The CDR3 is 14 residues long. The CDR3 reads CASSEGLMLEKLFF. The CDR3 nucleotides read TGTGCCAGCAGCGAGGGTTTGATGCTTGAAAAACTGTTTTTT.

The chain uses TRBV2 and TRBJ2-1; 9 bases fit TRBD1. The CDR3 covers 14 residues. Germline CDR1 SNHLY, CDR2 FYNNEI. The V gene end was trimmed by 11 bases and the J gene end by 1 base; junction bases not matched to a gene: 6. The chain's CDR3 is CARQGGSSYNEQFF. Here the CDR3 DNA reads TGTGCCCGACAGGGGGGCAGTTCCTACAATGAGCAGTTCTTC.

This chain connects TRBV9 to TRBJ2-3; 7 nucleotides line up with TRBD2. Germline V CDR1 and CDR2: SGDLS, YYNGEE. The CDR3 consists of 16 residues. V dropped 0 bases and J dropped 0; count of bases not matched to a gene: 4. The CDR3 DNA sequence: TGTGCCAGCAGCGTAGGAGCTAGCGGTAGCACAGATACGCAGTATTTT. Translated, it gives CASSVGASGSTDTQYF.

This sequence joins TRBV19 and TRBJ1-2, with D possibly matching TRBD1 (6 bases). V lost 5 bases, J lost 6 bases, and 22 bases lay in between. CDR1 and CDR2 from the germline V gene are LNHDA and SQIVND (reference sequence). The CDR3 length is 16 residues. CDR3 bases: TGTGCCAGTAGTGCGTACAGGGCCGGGGCCCGGGATGGCTACACCTTC. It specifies CASSAYRAGARDGYTF.

In DNA, the CDR3 is TGTGCCAGCAGCTCGGACAGATATGGCTACACCTTC. It is translated as CASSSDRYGYTF. The V call is TRBV7-2, the J call TRBJ1-2, with TRBD1 as a possible D gene (6 bases). Trimming shortened V by 4 bases and J by 5 bases, and 8 bases separated the two germline ends. Per germline, CDR1 SGHTA and CDR2 FQGNSA. This CDR3 has 12 residues.